Given below is one T cell receptor (beta chain) in context. Clones were read by immunoSEQ multiplex PCR, and TCRdb kept only the in-frame ones, dropping some. The sample has over 65,000 clones, about nine tenths seen once. The sample originates from a study of blood T cell repertoires in COVID-19. Study-wide background: COVID-19 samples from acute and convalescent phases originated in the United States, Italy and Spain. The cDNA or gDNA used as material had been derived from T cells, B-cell-depleted T cells, or PBMCs.

The sequence was collected from a woman older than 75 with acute or convalescent COVID-19. Sequencing was carried out using peripheral blood.

CDR3 sequence (DNA): TGTGCCACCAGCAGAGATTGGACTAGCGGGGCCTCTGGGGCCAACGTCCTGACTTTC. Its translation is CATSRDWTSGASGANVLTF. The chain recombines TRBV15 with TRBJ2-6; TRBD2 matches 12 bases. The CDR3 runs to 19 residues. The germline V gene has CDR1 LNHNV and CDR2 YYDKDF (reference sequence). Unmatched junction bases numbered 3, after V lost 0 bases and J lost 0 bases. The entire variable domain, with the rest obtained from reference TRBV15 and TRBJ2-6, is as follows: DAMVIQNPRYQVTQFGKPVTLSCSQTLNHNVMYWYQQKSSQAPKLLFHYYDKDFNNEADTPDNFQSRRPNTSFCFLDIRSPGLGDTAMYLCATSRDWTSGASGANVLTFGAGSRLTVL.